This T cell receptor (beta chain) was captured in a study of blood T cell repertoires in COVID-19. Sequencing used immunoSEQ multiplex PCR; TCRdb keeps in-frame clones, though not all of them. The sample shows nearly 55,000 clones, over 70% of them seen only once. The source is a human donor with active or convalescent COVID-19. The donor label of this sample is uncertain. Sequenced sample: peripheral blood.

The CDR3 region has the DNA TGCAGTGCTCTTCCCTACAATGAGCAGTTCTTC. Translating it yields CSALPYNEQFF. J is TRBJ2-1 and V is TRBV20-1; D remains ambiguous. The V end lost 5 bases, the J end lost 2 bases, and 4 bases lay between the germline ends. The CDR3 has 11 amino acids. CDR1 is DFQATT and CDR2 is SNEGSKA in the germline V gene (reference sequence).